This T cell receptor beta chain is drawn from a study of T cell repertoires in cytomegalovirus infection. The wider study: CMV epitopes in the study were HLA-C-restricted (recently identified) and HLA-B-restricted (well studied). Signatures in public TCR beta sequences pointed to both CMV infection and matching HLA type.

Worth noting for this clonotype: Its target is unknown.

The study, taken as a whole, reports: Clonotypes of TCR beta that were HLA-C-restricted and CMV-specific dominated the ex vivo response.

Trimming stripped 5 bases from V and 0 bases from J, with 11 bases between. Germline V gene lookup returns CDR1 DFQATT and CDR2 SNEGSKA (reference sequence). The CDR3 has 14 amino acids. TCRdb re-derived calls from the reads in MiXCR, one entry per CDR3 protein. This sample has fewer than 650,000 distinct CDR3 sequences; over 35% occur once, and the top ten carry 48%. The chain links TRBV20-1 to TRBJ2-1; the D gene is possibly TRBD1 (6 bases). This TCR was recovered from a human donor in good health (CMV status not recorded). Some clones in this sample may be carry-over from other donors' samples. The sample consisted of cultured PBMCs, taken from culture after CMV antigen stimulation. In DNA, the CDR3 is TGCAGTGCTCCGGACAGCTACTCCTACAATGAGCAGTTCTTC. This sequence encodes CSAPDSYSYNEQFF.